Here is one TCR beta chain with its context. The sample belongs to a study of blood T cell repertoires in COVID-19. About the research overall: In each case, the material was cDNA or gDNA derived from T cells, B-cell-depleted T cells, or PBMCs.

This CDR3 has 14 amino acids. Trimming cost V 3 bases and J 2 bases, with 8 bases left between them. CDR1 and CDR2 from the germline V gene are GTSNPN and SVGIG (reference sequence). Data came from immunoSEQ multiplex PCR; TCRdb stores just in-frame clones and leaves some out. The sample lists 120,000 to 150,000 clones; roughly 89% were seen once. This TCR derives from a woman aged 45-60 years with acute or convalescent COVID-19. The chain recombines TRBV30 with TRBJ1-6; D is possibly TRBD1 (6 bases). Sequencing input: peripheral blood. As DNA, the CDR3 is TGTGCCTGGAGCGGGACAACCTATAATTCACCCCTCCACTTT. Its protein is CAWSGTTYNSPLHF.